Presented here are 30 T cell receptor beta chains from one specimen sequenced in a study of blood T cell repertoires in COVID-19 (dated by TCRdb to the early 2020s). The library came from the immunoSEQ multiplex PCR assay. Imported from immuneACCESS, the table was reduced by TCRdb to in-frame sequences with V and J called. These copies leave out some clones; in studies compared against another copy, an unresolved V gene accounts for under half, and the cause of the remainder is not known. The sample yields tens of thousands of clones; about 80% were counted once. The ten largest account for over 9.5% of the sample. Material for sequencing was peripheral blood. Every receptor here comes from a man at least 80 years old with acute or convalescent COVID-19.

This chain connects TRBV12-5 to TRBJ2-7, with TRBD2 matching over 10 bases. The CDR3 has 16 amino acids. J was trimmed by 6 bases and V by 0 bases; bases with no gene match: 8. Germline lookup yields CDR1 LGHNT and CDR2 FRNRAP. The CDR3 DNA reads TGTGCTAGTGGTTTGGTACGGGCTAGCGGGGGCTCCGAGCAGTACTTC. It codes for CASGLVRASGGSEQYF.

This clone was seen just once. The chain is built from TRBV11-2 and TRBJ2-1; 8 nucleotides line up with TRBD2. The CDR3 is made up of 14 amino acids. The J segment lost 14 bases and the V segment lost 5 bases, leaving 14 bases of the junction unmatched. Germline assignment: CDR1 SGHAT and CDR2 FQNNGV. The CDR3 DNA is TGTGCCAGCAGCCCCCGGGTAGCGGGGTACGGAAAGTTCTTC. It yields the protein CASSPRVAGYGKFF.

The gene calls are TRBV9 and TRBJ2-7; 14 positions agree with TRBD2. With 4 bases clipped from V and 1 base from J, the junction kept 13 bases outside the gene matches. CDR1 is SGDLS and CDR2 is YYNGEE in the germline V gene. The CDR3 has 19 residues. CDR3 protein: CASSSGTSGGRMGSYEQYF. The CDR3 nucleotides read TGTGCCAGCAGCTCCGGGACTAGCGGGGGAAGAATGGGGTCCTACGAGCAGTACTTC.

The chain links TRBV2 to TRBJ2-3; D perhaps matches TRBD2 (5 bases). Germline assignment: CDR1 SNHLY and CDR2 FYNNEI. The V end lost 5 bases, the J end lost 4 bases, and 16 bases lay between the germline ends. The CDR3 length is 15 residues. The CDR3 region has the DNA TGTGCCAGCAGTCCCAGCGGAGGTCAGGCAGATACGCAGTATTTT. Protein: CASSPSGGQADTQYF.

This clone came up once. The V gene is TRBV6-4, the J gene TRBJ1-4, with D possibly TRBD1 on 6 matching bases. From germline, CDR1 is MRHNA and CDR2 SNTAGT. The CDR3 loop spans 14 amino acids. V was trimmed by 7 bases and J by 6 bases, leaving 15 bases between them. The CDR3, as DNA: TGTGCCAGCAACCGAACAGGGCTTTATGAAAAACTGTTTTTT. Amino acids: CASNRTGLYEKLFF.

The CDR3 bases are TGTGCCAGCAGTCCGTATCCTAGACTATTTAGTGACTATGGCTACACCTTC. It encodes CASSPYPRLFSDYGYTF. The rearrangement uses TRBV6-6 and TRBJ1-2; D is undetermined. The CDR3 is 17 amino acids. V dropped 5 bases and J dropped 3 bases, with 22 bases sitting between them. Germline assignment: CDR1 MNHNY and CDR2 SVGAGI (reference sequence).

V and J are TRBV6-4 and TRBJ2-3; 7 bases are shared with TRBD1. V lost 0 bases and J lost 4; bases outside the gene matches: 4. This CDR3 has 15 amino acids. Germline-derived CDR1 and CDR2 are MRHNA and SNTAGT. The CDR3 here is CASSDSTGSADTQYF. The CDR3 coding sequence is TGTGCCAGCAGTGACTCGACAGGGAGCGCAGATACGCAGTATTTT.

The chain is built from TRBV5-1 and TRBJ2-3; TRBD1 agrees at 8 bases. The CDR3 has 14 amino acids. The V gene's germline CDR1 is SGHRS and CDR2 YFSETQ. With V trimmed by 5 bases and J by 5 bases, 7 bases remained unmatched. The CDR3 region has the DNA TGCGCCAGCAGAGAGACAGGGGCTGTAGATACGCAGTATTTT. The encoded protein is CASRETGAVDTQYF. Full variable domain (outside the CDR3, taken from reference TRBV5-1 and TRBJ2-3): KAGVTQTPRYLIKTRGQQVTLSCSPISGHRSVSWYQQTPGQGLQFLFEYFSETQRNKGNFPGRFSGRQFSNSRSEMNVSTLELGDSALYLCASRETGAVDTQYFGPGTRLTVL.

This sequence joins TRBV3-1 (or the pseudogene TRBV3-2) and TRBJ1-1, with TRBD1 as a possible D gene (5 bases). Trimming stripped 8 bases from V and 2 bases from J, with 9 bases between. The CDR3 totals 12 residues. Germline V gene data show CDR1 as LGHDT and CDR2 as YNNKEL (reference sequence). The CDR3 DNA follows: TGTGCCAGCTCTAGGGGAAACACTGAAGCTTTCTTT. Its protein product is CASSRGNTEAFF.

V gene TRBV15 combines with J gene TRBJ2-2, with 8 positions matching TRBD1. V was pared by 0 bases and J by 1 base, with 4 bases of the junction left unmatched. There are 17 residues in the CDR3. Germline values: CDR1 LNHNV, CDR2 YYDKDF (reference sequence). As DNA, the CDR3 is TGTGCCACCAGCAGAGATCGGGACAGGATGAACACCGGGGAGCTGTTTTTT. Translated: CATSRDRDRMNTGELFF.

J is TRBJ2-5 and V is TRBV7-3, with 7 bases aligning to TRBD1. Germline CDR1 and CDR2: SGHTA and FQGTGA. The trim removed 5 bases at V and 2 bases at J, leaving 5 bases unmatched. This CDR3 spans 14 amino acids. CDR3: CASSEGTAQETQYF. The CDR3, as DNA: TGTGCCAGCAGCGAAGGGACAGCACAAGAGACCCAGTACTTC.

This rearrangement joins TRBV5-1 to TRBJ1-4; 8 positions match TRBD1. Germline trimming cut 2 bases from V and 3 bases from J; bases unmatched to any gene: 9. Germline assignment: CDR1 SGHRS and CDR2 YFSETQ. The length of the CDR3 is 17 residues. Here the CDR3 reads CASSLGQGGWSNEKLFF. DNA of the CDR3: TGCGCCAGCAGCTTAGGACAGGGTGGATGGTCTAATGAAAAACTGTTTTTT. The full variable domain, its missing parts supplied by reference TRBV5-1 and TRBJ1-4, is KAGVTQTPRYLIKTRGQQVTLSCSPISGHRSVSWYQQTPGQGLQFLFEYFSETQRNKGNFPGRFSGRQFSNSRSEMNVSTLELGDSALYLCASSLGQGGWSNEKLFFGSGTQLSVL.

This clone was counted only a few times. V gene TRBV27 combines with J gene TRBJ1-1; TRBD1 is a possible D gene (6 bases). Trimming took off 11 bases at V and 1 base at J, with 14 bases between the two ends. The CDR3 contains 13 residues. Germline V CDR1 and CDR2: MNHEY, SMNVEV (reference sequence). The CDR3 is CAAGDRKNTEAFF. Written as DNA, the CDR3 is TGTGCCGCCGGCGACAGGAAGAACACTGAAGCTTTCTTT.

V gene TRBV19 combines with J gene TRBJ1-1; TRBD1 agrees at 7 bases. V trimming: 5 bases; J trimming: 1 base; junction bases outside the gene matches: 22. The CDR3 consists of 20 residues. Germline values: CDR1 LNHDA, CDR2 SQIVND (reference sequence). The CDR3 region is CASSGGRVGQADSKNTEAFF. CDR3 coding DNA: TGTGCCAGTAGTGGCGGAAGAGTCGGACAGGCAGACAGCAAGAACACTGAAGCTTTCTTT. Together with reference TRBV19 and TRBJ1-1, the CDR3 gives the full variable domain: DGGITQSPKYLFRKEGQNVTLSCEQNLNHDAMYWYRQDPGQGLRLIYYSQIVNDFQKGDIAEGYSVSREKKESFPLTVTSAQKNPTAFYLCASSGGRVGQADSKNTEAFFGQGTRLTVV.

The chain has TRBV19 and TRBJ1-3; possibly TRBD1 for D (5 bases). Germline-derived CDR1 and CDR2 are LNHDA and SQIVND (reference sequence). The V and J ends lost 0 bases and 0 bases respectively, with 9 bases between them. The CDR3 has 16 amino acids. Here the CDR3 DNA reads TGTGCCAGTAGTATAGATCTGGGGCGCTCTGGAAACACCATATATTTT. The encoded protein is CASSIDLGRSGNTIYF.

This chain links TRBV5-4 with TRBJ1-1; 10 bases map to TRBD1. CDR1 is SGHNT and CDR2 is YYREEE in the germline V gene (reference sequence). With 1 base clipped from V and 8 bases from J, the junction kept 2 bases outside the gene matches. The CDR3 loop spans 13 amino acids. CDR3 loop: CASSLSGQGEAFF. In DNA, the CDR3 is TGTGCCAGCAGCTTGTCGGGACAGGGGGAAGCTTTCTTT.

CDR3 nucleotide sequence: TGTGCCAGCAGTTTAGTTCAGGGGGAGGAGTTCTTC. Translated: CASSLVQGEEFF. The gene calls are TRBV27 and TRBJ2-1; a weak D match, TRBD1 (7 bases). This CDR3 region has 12 residues. The germline CDR1 and CDR2 sequences are MNHEY and SMNVEV (reference sequence). V lost 2 bases and J 14 bases, leaving 13 bases between the germline ends.

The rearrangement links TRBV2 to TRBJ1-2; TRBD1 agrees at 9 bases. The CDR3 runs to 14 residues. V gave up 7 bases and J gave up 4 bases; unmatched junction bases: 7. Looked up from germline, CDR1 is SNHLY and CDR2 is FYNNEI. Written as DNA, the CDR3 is TGTGCCAGCATAGGGACAGGGATCCTCTATGGCTACACCTTC. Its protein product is CASIGTGILYGYTF.

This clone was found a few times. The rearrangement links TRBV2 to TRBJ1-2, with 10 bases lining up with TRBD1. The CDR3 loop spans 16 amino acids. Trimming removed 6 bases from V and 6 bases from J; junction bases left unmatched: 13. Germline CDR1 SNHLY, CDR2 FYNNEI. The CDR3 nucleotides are TGTGCCAGCAGGTCCCCCCCGGGACAGGGGAAGGATGGCTACACCTTC. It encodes CASRSPPGQGKDGYTF.

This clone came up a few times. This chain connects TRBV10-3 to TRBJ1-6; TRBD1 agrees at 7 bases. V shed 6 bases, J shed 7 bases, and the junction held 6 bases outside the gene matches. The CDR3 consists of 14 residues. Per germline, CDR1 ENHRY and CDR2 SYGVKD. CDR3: CAISDRALNSPLHF. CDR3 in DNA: TGTGCCATCAGCGACAGGGCTCTAAATTCACCCCTCCACTTT.

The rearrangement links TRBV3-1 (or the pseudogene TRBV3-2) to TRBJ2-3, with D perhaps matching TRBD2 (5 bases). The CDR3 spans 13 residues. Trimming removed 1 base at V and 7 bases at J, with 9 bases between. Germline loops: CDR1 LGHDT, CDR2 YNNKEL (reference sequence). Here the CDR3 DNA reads TGTGCCAGCAGCCAAGTCTCGGGGTATACGCAGTATTTT. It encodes CASSQVSGYTQYF.

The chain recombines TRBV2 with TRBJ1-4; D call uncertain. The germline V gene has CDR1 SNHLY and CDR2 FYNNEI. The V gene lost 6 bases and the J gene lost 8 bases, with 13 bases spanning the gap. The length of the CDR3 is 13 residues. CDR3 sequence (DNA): TGTGCCAGCAGCCTTCGGGTGGAAGAAAAACTGTTTTTT. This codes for CASSLRVEEKLFF.

CDR3 DNA sequence: TGTGCCAGCTCGGGGATGACCCGGACAGGGAAAATCCCCTATCCTATGAACACTGAAGCTTTCTTT. This codes for CASSGMTRTGKIPYPMNTEAFF. The rearrangement uses TRBV27 and TRBJ1-1; 8 bases fit TRBD1. CDR3 length: 22 amino acids. With V trimmed by 8 bases and J by 0 bases, 29 bases remained unmatched. Germline CDR1 is MNHEY and CDR2 is SMNVEV (reference sequence).

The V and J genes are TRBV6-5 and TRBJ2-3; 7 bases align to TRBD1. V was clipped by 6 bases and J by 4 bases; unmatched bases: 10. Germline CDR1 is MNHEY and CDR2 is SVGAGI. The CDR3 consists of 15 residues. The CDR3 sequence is CASRIDRVSPDTQYF. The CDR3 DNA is TGTGCCAGCAGAATCGACAGGGTCTCGCCAGATACGCAGTATTTT.

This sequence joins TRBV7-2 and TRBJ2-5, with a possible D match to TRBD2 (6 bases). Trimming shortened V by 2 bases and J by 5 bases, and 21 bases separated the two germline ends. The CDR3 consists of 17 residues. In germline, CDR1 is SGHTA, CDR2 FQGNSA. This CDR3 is CASSLPRRGAGPETQYF. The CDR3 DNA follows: TGTGCCAGCAGCTTACCCCGTAGAGGGGCGGGGCCCGAGACCCAGTACTTC.

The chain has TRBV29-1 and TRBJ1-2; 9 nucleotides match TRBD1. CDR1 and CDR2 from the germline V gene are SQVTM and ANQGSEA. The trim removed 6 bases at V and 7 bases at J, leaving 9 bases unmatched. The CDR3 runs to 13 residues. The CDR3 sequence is CSVSQGAMGGYTF. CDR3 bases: TGCAGCGTCTCACAGGGGGCCATGGGTGGCTACACCTTC. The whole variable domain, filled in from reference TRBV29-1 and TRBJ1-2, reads SAVISQKPSRDICQRGTSLTIQCQVDSQVTMMFWYRQQPGQSLTLIATANQGSEATYESGFVIDKFPISRPNLTFSTLTVSNMSPEDSSIYLCSVSQGAMGGYTFGSGTRLTVV.

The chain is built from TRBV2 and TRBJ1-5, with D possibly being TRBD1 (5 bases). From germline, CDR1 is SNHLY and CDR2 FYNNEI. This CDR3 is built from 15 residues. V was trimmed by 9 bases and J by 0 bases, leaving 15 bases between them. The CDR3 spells CASTAQGYSNQPQHF. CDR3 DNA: TGTGCCAGTACGGCCCAGGGCTATAGCAATCAGCCCCAGCATTTT.

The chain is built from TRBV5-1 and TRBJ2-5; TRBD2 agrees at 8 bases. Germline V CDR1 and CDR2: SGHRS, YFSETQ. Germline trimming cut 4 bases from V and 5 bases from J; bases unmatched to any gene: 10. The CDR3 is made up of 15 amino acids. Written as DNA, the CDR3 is TGCGCCAGCAGCCCAAGCGGGACTAGTCTGGAGACCCAGTACTTC. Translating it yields CASSPSGTSLETQYF. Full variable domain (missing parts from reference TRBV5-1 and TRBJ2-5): KAGVTQTPRYLIKTRGQQVTLSCSPISGHRSVSWYQQTPGQGLQFLFEYFSETQRNKGNFPGRFSGRQFSNSRSEMNVSTLELGDSALYLCASSPSGTSLETQYFGPGTRLLVL.

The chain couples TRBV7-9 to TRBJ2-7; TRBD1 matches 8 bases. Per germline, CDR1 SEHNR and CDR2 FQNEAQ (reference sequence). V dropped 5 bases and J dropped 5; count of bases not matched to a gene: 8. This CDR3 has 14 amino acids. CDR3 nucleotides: TGTGCCAGCAGCCTAGGACAGGGTGAACACGAGCAGTACTTC. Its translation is CASSLGQGEHEQYF.

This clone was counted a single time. CDR3: CASSLEGPISSGANVLTF. As DNA, the CDR3 is TGTGCCAGCAGCTTGGAGGGCCCTATCAGCTCTGGGGCCAACGTCCTGACTTTC. J is TRBJ2-6 and V is TRBV27, with a possible D match to TRBD2 (6 bases). The CDR3 length is 18 residues. V was shortened by 6 bases and J by 0 bases, with 18 bases between the two germline ends. The germline V gene encodes CDR1 MNHEY and CDR2 SMNVEV (reference sequence).